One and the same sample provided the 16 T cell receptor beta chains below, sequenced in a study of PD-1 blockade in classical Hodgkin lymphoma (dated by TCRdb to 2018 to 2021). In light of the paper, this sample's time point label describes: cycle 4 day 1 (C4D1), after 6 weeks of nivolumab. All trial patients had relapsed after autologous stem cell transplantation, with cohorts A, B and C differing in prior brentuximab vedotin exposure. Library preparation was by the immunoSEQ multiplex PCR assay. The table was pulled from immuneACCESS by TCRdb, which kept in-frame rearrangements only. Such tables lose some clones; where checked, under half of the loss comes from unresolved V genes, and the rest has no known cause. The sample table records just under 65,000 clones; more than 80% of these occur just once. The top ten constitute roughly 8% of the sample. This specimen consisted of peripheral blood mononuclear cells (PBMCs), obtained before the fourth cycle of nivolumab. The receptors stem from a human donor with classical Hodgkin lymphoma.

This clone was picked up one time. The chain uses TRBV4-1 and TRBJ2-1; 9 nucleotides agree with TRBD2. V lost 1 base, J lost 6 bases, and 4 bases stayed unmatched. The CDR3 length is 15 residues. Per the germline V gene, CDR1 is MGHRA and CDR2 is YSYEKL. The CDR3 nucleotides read TGCGCCAGCAGCCAAGGAAGTAGCGGGAGCAATGAGCAGTTCTTC. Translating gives CASSQGSSGSNEQFF.

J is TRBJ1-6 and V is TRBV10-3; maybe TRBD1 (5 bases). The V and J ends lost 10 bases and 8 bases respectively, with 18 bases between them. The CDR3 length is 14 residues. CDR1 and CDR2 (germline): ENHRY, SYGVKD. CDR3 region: CATGRGGSDSPLHF. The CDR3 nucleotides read TGTGCCACCGGTCGTGGGGGTTCGGATTCACCCCTCCACTTT.

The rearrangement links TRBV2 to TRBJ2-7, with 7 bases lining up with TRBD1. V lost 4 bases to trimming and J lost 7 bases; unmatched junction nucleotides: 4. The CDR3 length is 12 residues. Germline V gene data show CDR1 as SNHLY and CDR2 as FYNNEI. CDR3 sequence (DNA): TGTGCCAGCAGTGCGGACAGGCCGGAGCAGTACTTC. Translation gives CASSADRPEQYF.

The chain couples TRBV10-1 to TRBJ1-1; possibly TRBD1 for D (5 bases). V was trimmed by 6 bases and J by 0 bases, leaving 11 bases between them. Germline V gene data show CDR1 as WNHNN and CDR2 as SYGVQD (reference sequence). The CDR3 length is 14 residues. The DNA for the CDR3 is TGCGCCAGCAGGGGGCATACTATGAACACTGAAGCTTTCTTT. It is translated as CASRGHTMNTEAFF.

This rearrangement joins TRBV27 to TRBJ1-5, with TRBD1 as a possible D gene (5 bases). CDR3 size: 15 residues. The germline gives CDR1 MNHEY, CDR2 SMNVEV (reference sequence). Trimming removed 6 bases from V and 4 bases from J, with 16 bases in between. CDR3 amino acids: CASREGFGTNQPQHF. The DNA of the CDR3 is TGTGCCAGCAGGGAAGGTTTTGGGACGAATCAGCCCCAGCATTTT.

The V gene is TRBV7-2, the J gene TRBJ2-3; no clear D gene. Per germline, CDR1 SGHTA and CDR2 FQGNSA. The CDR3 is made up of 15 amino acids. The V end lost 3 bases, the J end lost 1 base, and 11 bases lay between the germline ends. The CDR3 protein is CASSFRYFGTDTQYF. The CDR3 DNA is TGTGCCAGCAGCTTTCGGTATTTCGGCACAGATACGCAGTATTTT.

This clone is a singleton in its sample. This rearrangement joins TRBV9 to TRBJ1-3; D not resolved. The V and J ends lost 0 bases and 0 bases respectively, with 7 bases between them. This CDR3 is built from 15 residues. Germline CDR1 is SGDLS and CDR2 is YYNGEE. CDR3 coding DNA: TGTGCCAGCAGCGTAGAAGCAGCCTCTGGAAACACCATATATTTT. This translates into CASSVEAASGNTIYF.

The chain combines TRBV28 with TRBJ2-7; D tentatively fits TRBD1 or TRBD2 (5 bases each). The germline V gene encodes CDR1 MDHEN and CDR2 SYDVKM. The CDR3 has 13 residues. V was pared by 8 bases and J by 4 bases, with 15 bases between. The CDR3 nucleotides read TGTGCCAGCTGGGACGCTGGCCCTTACGAGCAGTACTTC. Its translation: CASWDAGPYEQYF.

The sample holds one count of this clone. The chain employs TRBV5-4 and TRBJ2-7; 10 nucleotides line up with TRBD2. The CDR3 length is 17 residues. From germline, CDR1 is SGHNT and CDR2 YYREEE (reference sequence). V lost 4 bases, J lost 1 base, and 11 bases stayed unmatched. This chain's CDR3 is CASSQASGRAVSYEQYF. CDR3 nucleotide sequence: TGTGCCAGCAGCCAAGCAAGCGGGAGGGCCGTATCCTACGAGCAGTACTTC.

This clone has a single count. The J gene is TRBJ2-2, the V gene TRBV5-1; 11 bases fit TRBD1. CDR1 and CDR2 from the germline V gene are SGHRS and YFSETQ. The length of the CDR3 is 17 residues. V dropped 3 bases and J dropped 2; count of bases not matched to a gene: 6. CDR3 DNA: TGCGCCAGCAGCTGGCGGACAGGGGGCTCAAACACCGGGGAGCTGTTTTTT. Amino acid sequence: CASSWRTGGSNTGELFF.

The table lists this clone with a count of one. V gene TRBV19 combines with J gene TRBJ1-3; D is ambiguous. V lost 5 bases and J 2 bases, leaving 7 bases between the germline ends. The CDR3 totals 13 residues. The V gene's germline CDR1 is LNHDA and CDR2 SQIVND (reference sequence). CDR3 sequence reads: CASSLDTGNTIYF. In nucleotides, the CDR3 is TGTGCCAGTAGTCTCGACACTGGAAACACCATATATTTT. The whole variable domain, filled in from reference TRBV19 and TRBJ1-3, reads DGGITQSPKYLFRKEGQNVTLSCEQNLNHDAMYWYRQDPGQGLRLIYYSQIVNDFQKGDIAEGYSVSREKKESFPLTVTSAQKNPTAFYLCASSLDTGNTIYFGEGSWLTVV.

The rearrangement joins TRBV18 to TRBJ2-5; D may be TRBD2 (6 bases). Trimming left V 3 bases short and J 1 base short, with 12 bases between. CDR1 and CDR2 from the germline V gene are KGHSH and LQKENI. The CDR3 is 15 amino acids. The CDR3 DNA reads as TGTGCCAGCTCACCGCGGACTAAAACCCAAGAGACCCAGTACTTC. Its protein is CASSPRTKTQETQYF.

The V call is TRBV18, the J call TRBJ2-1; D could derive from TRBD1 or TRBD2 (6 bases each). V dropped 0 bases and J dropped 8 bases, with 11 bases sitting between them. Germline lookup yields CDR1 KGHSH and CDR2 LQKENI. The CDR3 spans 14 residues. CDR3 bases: TGTGCCAGCTCACCACCTGTAGGGGGGTATGAGCAGTTCTTC. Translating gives CASSPPVGGYEQFF. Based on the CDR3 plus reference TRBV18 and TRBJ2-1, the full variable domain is NAGVMQNPRHLVRRRGQEARLRCSPMKGHSHVYWYRQLPEEGLKFMVYLQKENIIDESGMPKERFSAEFPKEGPSILRIQQVVRGDSAAYFCASSPPVGGYEQFFGPGTRLTVL.

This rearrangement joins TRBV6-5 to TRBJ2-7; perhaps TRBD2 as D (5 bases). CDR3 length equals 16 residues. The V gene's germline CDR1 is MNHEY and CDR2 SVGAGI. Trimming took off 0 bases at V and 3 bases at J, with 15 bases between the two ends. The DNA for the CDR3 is TGTGCCAGCAGTTACTCCAGCGGCGACTATAACTACGAGCAGTACTTC. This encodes CASSYSSGDYNYEQYF.

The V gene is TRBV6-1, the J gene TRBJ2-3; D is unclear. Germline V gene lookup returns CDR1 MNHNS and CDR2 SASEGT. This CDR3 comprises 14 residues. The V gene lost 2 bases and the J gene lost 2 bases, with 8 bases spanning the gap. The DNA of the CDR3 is TGTGCCAGCAGTGAACAGACACTCACAGATACGCAGTATTTT. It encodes CASSEQTLTDTQYF.

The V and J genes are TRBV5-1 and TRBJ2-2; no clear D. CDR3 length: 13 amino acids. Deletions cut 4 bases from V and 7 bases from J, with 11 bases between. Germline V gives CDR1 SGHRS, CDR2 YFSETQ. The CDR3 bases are TGCGCCAGCAGCGCTAAAAGCGACGGGGAGCTGTTTTTT. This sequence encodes CASSAKSDGELFF.